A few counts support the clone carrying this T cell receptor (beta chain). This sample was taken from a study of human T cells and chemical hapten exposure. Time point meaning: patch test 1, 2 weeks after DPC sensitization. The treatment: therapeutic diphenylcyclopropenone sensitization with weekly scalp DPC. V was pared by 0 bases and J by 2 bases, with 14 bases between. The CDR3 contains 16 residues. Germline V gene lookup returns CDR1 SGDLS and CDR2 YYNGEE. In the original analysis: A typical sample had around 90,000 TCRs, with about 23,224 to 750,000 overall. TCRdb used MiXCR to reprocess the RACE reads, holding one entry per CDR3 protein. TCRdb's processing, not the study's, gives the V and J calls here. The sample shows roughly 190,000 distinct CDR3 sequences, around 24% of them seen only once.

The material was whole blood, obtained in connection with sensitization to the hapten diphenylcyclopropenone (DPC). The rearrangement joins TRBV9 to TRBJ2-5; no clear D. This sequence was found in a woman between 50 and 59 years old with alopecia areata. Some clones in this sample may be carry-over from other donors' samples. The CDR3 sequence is CASSVDTRSPQETQYF. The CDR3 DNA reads TGTGCCAGCAGCGTAGATACGAGGTCCCCGCAAGAGACCCAGTACTTC.